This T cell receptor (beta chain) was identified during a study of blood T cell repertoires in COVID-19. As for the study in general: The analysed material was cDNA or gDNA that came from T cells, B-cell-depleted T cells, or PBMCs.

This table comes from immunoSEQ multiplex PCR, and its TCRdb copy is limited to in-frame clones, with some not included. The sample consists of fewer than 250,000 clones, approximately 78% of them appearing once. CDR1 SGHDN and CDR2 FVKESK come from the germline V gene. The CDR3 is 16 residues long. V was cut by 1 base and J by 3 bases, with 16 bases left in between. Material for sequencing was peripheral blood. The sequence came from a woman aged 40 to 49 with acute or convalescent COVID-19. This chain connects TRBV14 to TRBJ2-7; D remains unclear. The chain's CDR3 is CASSQVRLQDYYEQYF. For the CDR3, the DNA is TGTGCCAGCAGCCAAGTCAGGCTGCAGGATTACTACGAGCAGTACTTC.